This T cell receptor (beta chain) was sequenced during a study of OX40 agonist ivuxolimab in advanced cancers. At the level of the study: Ivuxolimab, an agonist antibody against OX40 (CD134), was given to patients. People in dose escalation had one of these cancers: hepatocellular carcinoma, melanoma, renal cell or head and neck cancer.

Profiling relied on immunoSEQ multiplex PCR, and the TCRdb table lists in-frame clones only, not all of them. The table lists about 26,000 clones, 70% to 90% of them singletons, with roughly 19% in the top ten. Study-wide findings and caveats: On average, CD8+ T cells had more expanded clones than CD4+.

Note on this clone: Its antigen remains unknown.

The CDR3 is 16 residues long. Trimming at V came to 5 bases and at J to 3 bases, leaving 7 bases not matched to a gene. Germline CDR1 and CDR2: SGHDN and FVKESK. The chain links TRBV14 to TRBJ2-2, with 9 nucleotides matching TRBD1. The input for sequencing was CD4+ or CD8+ T cells sorted from blood, taken in a trial of the OX40 agonist ivuxolimab. This TCR was sampled from an adult with an advanced solid tumor such as melanoma, head and neck, liver or kidney cancer. The DNA of the CDR3 is TGTGCCAGCAGCTCCCCGGGACAGGGTTACACCGGGGAGCTGTTTTTT. This translates into CASSSPGQGYTGELFF.